Here is one T cell receptor beta chain with its context. Its antigen is not identified. Measured with immunoSEQ multiplex PCR; TCRdb has only the in-frame clones, and not every one. Here the sample spans 180,000 or so clones, around nine tenths being singletons. The data were obtained in a study of cytomegalovirus exposure and HLA in healthy donors. Study-level points and caveats: In vitro, a few CMV-associated chains proved specific for CMV antigens.

The CDR3 covers 15 residues. V was pared by 5 bases and J by 5 bases, with 18 bases between. CDR1 and CDR2 from the germline V gene are SEHNR and FQNEAQ (reference sequence). The clonotype originates from a woman in her 30s in good health and CMV-seronegative. Material: PBMCs. The genes are TRBV7-9 and TRBJ1-2, with D unclear. The CDR3 reads CASSRPLAERYGYTF. In DNA form, the CDR3 reads TGTGCCAGCAGCCGACCCCTAGCAGAGAGATATGGCTACACCTTC.